Presented here are 7 T cell receptor beta chains from one specimen sequenced in a study of blood T cell repertoires in COVID-19. The repertoire was sequenced with immunoSEQ multiplex PCR; TCRdb's copy has only in-frame clones and lacks some. The table lists about 440,000 clones, about 85% of them singletons. The specimen was PBMCs or T cells enriched from blood (not recorded which). Receptors were obtained from a woman aged 18-29 years with acute COVID-19.

This clone was seen more than once but under ten times. The rearrangement links TRBV4-1 to TRBJ1-1; TRBD1 matches 8 bases. Germline CDR1 and CDR2: MGHRA and YSYEKL. Trimming at V came to 1 base and at J to 0 bases, leaving 13 bases not matched to a gene. The CDR3 is 19 residues long. CDR3 nucleotide sequence: TGCGCCAGCAGCCAAGCCTATAGGACAGGGAAAGGGATGAACACTGAAGCTTTCTTT. Residues: CASSQAYRTGKGMNTEAFF.

The chain recombines TRBV18 with TRBJ1-1; D not resolved. CDR3 length equals 13 residues. V was pared by 1 base and J by 7 bases, with 10 bases between. Per the germline V gene, CDR1 is KGHSH and CDR2 is LQKENI. For the CDR3, the DNA is TGTGCCAGCTCACCACTATCAGTTTATGAAGCTTTCTTT. Translating it yields CASSPLSVYEAFF.

The rearrangement uses TRBV6-2 or TRBV6-3 and TRBJ1-1, with D possibly being TRBD1 (6 bases). Trimming cost V 2 bases and J 10 bases, with 14 bases left between them. Germline CDR1 is MNHEY and CDR2 is SVGEGT. The CDR3 extends over 13 amino acids. This CDR3 is CASSYEGGIRAFF. CDR3 nucleotides: TGTGCCAGCAGTTACGAGGGGGGGATTAGAGCTTTCTTT.

The CDR3 nucleotides are TGTGCCACCTGGACAGGGGTTGATCAGCCCCAGCATTTT. It specifies CATWTGVDQPQHF. V usage is TRBV19 and J usage is TRBJ1-5, with 9 bases fitting TRBD1. J was trimmed by 5 bases and V by 10 bases; bases with no gene match: 6. The CDR3 covers 13 residues. Germline CDR1 and CDR2: LNHDA and SQIVND (reference sequence).

The chain employs TRBV3-1 (or the pseudogene TRBV3-2) and TRBJ2-5; D perhaps matches TRBD2 (6 bases). The germline gives CDR1 LGHDT, CDR2 YNNKEL (reference sequence). The CDR3 contains 16 residues. Trimming took 1 base from V and 1 from J, leaving 13 bases between them. CDR3 DNA sequence: TGTGCCAGCAGCCAAGCGGTAGCGGTCCCCCAAGAGACCCAGTACTTC. Amino acid sequence: CASSQAVAVPQETQYF.

The chain couples TRBV5-1 to TRBJ2-1, with 8 bases that match TRBD2. There are 17 residues in the CDR3. Germline trimming cut 4 bases from V and 0 bases from J; bases unmatched to any gene: 9. Per the germline V gene, CDR1 is SGHRS and CDR2 is YFSETQ. The CDR3 here is CASSIAFSGISYNEQFF. CDR3 bases: TGCGCCAGCAGCATAGCTTTTAGCGGGATCTCCTACAATGAGCAGTTCTTC.

V is TRBV2 and J is TRBJ1-6; TRBD1 matches at 8 bases. The germline V gene encodes CDR1 SNHLY and CDR2 FYNNEI. CDR3 size: 15 residues. V lost 7 bases, J lost 12 bases, and 14 bases stayed unmatched. CDR3 in DNA: TGTGCCAGCATGGACAGGGTAAACATAGGTGGACCCCTCCACTTT. Translation: CASMDRVNIGGPLHF.